This is a list of T cell receptor beta chains from one sample in a study of identical twins. One entry per CDR3 protein results from TCRdb running MiXCR on the 5' RACE reads. The sample has 400,000 to 500,000 distinct CDR3 sequences, approximately 15% seen once. Another study also made use of these data, one on yellow fever vaccine responses in identical twins.

Sequencing was carried out using CD4+ T cells sorted from blood. These receptors originate from a woman under 30 in good health. Both conserved end residues are part of each CDR3. Each record gives: V gene, CDR3 length, clone size, J gene, D gene, CDR3 DNA, CDR3 protein. A D gene is named only where the DNA matches it firmly. Size is stated for part of the rows, as once, few or many counts, or as a class when the clone is expanded.

TRBV20-1	15	once	TRBJ2-7	TRBD2	TGCAGTGCCGACGCCCGACTAGCGGGAGACTACGAGCAGTACTTC	CSADARLAGDYEQYF
TRBV6-5	18	few	TRBJ2-2	TRBD2	TGTGCCAGCAGTTACCGCCGAGGGGGGACTAGTAGCACCGGGGAGCTGTTTTTT	CASSYRRGGTSSTGELFF
TRBV25-1	19	-	TRBJ2-3	TRBD2	TGTGCCAGCAGCCGCGGGGGAGCGGGGGGTCCCCTGGGGACAGATACGCAGTATTTT	CASSRGGAGGPLGTDTQYF
TRBV7-9	15	-	TRBJ2-2	-	TGTGCCACACCCTGGCGGCAGCAGAACACCGGGGAGCTGTTTTTT	CATPWRQQNTGELFF
TRBV10-2	13	few	TRBJ2-7	-	TGCGCCAGCAGTGAGATTGCAGCCGACGAGCAGTACTTC	CASSEIAADEQYF
TRBV18	16	few	TRBJ2-1	TRBD1	TGTGCCAGCTCACGACTGACAGGGGGCGACTACAATGAGCAGTTCTTC	CASSRLTGGDYNEQFF
TRBV5-1	15	-	TRBJ2-7	-	TGCGCCAGCAGCTTGGCCCCAGGATTAGGCTACGAGCAGTACTTC	CASSLAPGLGYEQYF
TRBV12-5	15	few	TRBJ1-2	TRBD1	TGTGCTAGTGGTACCGGACAGGTGGAAAATGGTGGCTACACCTTC	CASGTGQVENGGYTF
TRBV5-1	13	few	TRBJ1-1	-	TGCGCCAGCAGCTTGGCCGAGCCACCCGGGCAGCTCTTT	CASSLAEPPGQLF
TRBV11-1	16	-	TRBJ2-3	-	TGTGCCAGCAGCTTAGGAGGACAGAAGGGAAAAGATACGCAGTATTTT	CASSLGGQKGKDTQYF
TRBV28	15	few	TRBJ1-6	TRBD1	TGTGCCAGCAGTTTAGGGGGGGACAGGAATTCACCCCTCCACTTT	CASSLGGDRNSPLHF
TRBV6-4	19	-	TRBJ2-6	-	TGTGCCAGCTGTTTAAGCCCCCCAGGGAATCTGCTCGGGGCCAACGTCCTGACTTTC	CASCLSPPGNLLGANVLTF
TRBV20-1	14	-	TRBJ2-1	-	TGCAGTGCTAGAGATGTTCGAGGGCAGGATGAGCAGTTCTTC	CSARDVRGQDEQFF
TRBV12-3/TRBV12-4	15	many	TRBJ1-5	TRBD1	TGTGCCAGCAGCTCGGGACAGGGGGCATATCAGCCCCAGCATTTT	CASSSGQGAYQPQHF
TRBV4-3	15	few	TRBJ2-3	-	TGCGCCAGCAGCCAATGGAGCGGTTTCACAGATACGCAGTATTTT	CASSQWSGFTDTQYF
TRBV20-1	14	-	TRBJ2-5	TRBD2	TGCAGTGCTAGGGTACTAGCGGGAATCGAGACCCAGTACTTC	CSARVLAGIETQYF
TRBV7-9	16	-	TRBJ2-3	TRBD1	TGTGCCAGCAGCTATCGGACAGGGGGCAAAGCAGATACGCAGTATTTT	CASSYRTGGKADTQYF
TRBV5-1	16	few	TRBJ2-5	TRBD1	TGCGCCAGCAGCCTGGGTGGAACAGGGGGAGAAGAGACCCAGTACTTC	CASSLGGTGGEETQYF
TRBV7-2	15	-	TRBJ1-1	-	TGTGCCAGCAGCGGCCGGGGTTCGAGGAACACTGAAGCTTTCTTT	CASSGRGSRNTEAFF
TRBV28	16	-	TRBJ2-3	-	TGTGCCAGCAGTTTATTTCAGGGGATCAGCACAGATACGCAGTATTTT	CASSLFQGISTDTQYF
TRBV11-2	17	-	TRBJ2-1	-	TGTGCCAGCAGCTTAGTATTTGGGGGGGCCCTTAGGAATGAGCAGTTCTTC	CASSLVFGGALRNEQFF
TRBV6-1	16	-	TRBJ2-1	TRBD2	TGTGCCAGCACCAGACTAGGACTAGCGGGAGAAAATGAGCAGTTCTTC	CASTRLGLAGENEQFF
TRBV11-2	14	-	TRBJ2-5	TRBD1	TGTGCCAGCAGCCAAAACAGGGGATCAGAGACCCAGTACTTC	CASSQNRGSETQYF
TRBV5-1	13	-	TRBJ1-2	-	TGCGCCAGCAGCTATGTGGGGGGCCAAGGCTACACCTTC	CASSYVGGQGYTF
TRBV5-1	15	few	TRBJ2-2	-	TGCGCCAGCAGCTTGGATAAGGGGCCCACCGGGGAGCTGTTTTTT	CASSLDKGPTGELFF
TRBV3-1	15	-	TRBJ2-1	TRBD2	TGTGCCAGCGGGAATCGCGGGAGTCAATACAATGAGCAGTTCTTC	CASGNRGSQYNEQFF
TRBV7-2	14	few	TRBJ1-1	TRBD1	TGTGCCAGCAGCTCGGCATTAGGGGGCTTTGAAGCTTTCTTT	CASSSALGGFEAFF
TRBV7-2	14	-	TRBJ2-4	-	TGTGCCAGCAGCTCCCGTCGGGCCAAAAACATTCAGTACTTC	CASSSRRAKNIQYF
TRBV4-3	16	-	TRBJ2-5	TRBD1	TGCGCCAGCAGCTTAGGACAGGAACCCCGCCAAGAGACCCAGTACTTC	CASSLGQEPRQETQYF
TRBV25-1	14	few	TRBJ2-5	-	TGTGCCAGCAGTGAATCCAGGGGGGGACGGGCCCAGTACTTC	CASSESRGGRAQYF
TRBV4-2	17	-	TRBJ2-7	TRBD2	TGTGCCAGCAGCCTCACCCCCCCAGCGGGAGGCCGCTACGAGCAGTACTTC	CASSLTPPAGGRYEQYF
TRBV5-1	15	many	TRBJ2-2	-	TGCGCCAGCAGCGTTCAGACAGGGAACACCGGGGAGCTGTTTTTT	CASSVQTGNTGELFF
TRBV4-1	16	few	TRBJ2-1	TRBD2	TGCGCCAGCAGCCAAACCGGGACTAGCGGGAGGGCCGGGCAGTTCTTC	CASSQTGTSGRAGQFF
TRBV6-1	15	few	TRBJ2-3	-	TGTGCCAGCAGTGAACAGCCTACTAGCACAGATACGCAGTATTTT	CASSEQPTSTDTQYF
TRBV7-2	17	few	TRBJ2-3	TRBD2	TGTGCCAGCAGCGCTGTTGGGCGGGGGGGCCAGTCAGATACGCAGTATTTT	CASSAVGRGGQSDTQYF
TRBV19	13	-	TRBJ2-3	-	TGTGCCAGTAGTGGCATCTTCACAGATACGCAGTATTTT	CASSGIFTDTQYF
TRBV29-1	14	many	TRBJ2-7	TRBD1	TGCAGCGTCATTTCGACAGGGAGCTCCTACGAGCAGTACTTC	CSVISTGSSYEQYF
TRBV7-2	12	many	TRBJ2-3	-	TGTGCCAGCAGCTCTCCGAGCGATACGCAGTATTTT	CASSSPSDTQYF
TRBV28	12	-	TRBJ2-7	-	TGTGCCAGCAGTCCTCCCCAGGGGAATGGGTACTTC	CASSPPQGNGYF
TRBV6-2/TRBV6-3	14	-	TRBJ2-7	-	TGTGCCAGCAGTCGGCAGGGTGGTTCTTCCGAGCAGTACTTC	CASSRQGGSSEQYF
TRBV7-2	13	many	TRBJ1-1	-	TGTGCCAGCAGCTTAAGGGGGGCCACTGAAGCTTTCTTT	CASSLRGATEAFF
TRBV6-2/TRBV6-3	12	-	TRBJ1-5	-	TGTGCCAGCAGCCTCTACTATCAGCCCCAGCATTTT	CASSLYYQPQHF